This T cell receptor (beta chain) comes out of a study of blood T cell repertoires in COVID-19 (dated by TCRdb to the early 2020s). Some background on the complete study: The collaborator samples originated in the United States, Italy and Spain and spanned the acute and convalescent phases of COVID-19. The material from the prospective study consisted of cDNA or gDNA derived from T cells, B-cell-depleted T cells, or PBMCs. Where available, HLA class I and class II types were obtained from metadata supplied by the sample provider rather than from assay-based typing. The repertoires were released in a freely available public database meant as a resource for research on the immune response to SARS-CoV-2. Nearly every sample came with metadata listing a de-identified subject ID, COVID-19 status, age in years and sex. The dataset comprised deeply sampled blood TCRbeta repertoires from subjects exposed to, actively infected with, or recovered from COVID-19. The samples were drawn from two sources: the first 160 participants of the ongoing ImmuneRACE study, and 1,254 subjects contributed by 6 global collaborators.

Summary of the overall study and its limitations: How much clinical and demographic metadata was included differed by source and by participant, and the metadata was provided uncurated.

TCRbeta CDR3 regions were amplified from genomic DNA by means of the immunoSEQ Assay, a bias-controlled multiplex PCR. In the original analysis: Within the assay, amplification of reference gene primers was used to estimate how many nucleated cells each sample contained. Sequence reads were collapsed and filtered to measure the absolute abundance of every unique TCRbeta CDR3 rearrangement. For each sample, productive Simpson clonality was calculated as the square root of Simpson's diversity index over productive rearrangements. TCRdb limited this immuneACCESS table to in-frame rearrangements with V and J called. A share of clones is missing; checked studies link under half to unresolved V genes, and the rest is unexplained. Clonal size and the V and J genes are those of that table, whereas D and trimming came from the DNA. The sample records 75,000 to 100,000 clones, under 85% of which are singletons. In total, the top ten clones hold roughly 30% of the sample.

Comment on this clone: It lacks a known antigen. Base quality data are lacking; no much larger clone is found one base away.

Trimming removed 0 bases from V and 2 bases from J; the gene matches leave 7 bases unexplained. Based on the germline V gene, the CDR1 and CDR2 sequences are SGHAT and FQNNGV. Measured from the cysteine to the phenylalanine, the CDR3 is 16 residues long. Only the CDR3 region is kept as DNA, spanning 48 bases read in frame from base 1. The collaborating institutions used their own protocols to collect whole blood in K2EDTA tubes. Collaborator samples were shipped for TCRbeta analysis as frozen whole blood, isolated PBMCs, or DNA extracted from either sample type. This sequence originates from a woman aged 80 or older with acute or convalescent COVID-19. The chain couples TRBV11-2 to TRBJ2-7, with 7 bases matching TRBD2. Sequenced sample: peripheral blood. In nucleotide form, the sequence is TGTGCCAGCAGCTTAGAAGGGTACGGGAGGACCTACGAGCAGTACTTC. Its amino acids are CASSLEGYGRTYEQYF.